This TCR beta chain stems from a study of cytomegalovirus exposure and HLA in healthy donors. Study-level points and caveats: Available immune exposure information was restricted to CMV serostatus only.

Amplification used 60 Vbeta primers and 13 Jbeta primers. TCRdb's copy holds only in-frame clones and misses some; the assay was immunoSEQ multiplex PCR. The data hold roughly 200,000 clones, with roughly 85% observed a single time. This clone was counted between two and nine times. Its target is unknown. Sequencing used PBMCs. This clonotype originated in a woman in her forties in good health and CMV-seronegative.

The CDR3 is CASSQDLTSSGETQYF. The CDR3, as DNA: TGTGCCAGCAGCCAAGATCTTACTAGTTCGGGAGAGACCCAGTACTTC. The gene calls are TRBV14 and TRBJ2-5, with D maybe TRBD2 (5 bases). This CDR3 region has 16 residues. V lost 0 bases to trimming and J lost 4 bases, with 15 bases between them. CDR1 is SGHDN and CDR2 is FVKESK in the germline V gene. The full variable domain, completed using reference TRBV14 and TRBJ2-5, is EAGVTQFPSHSVIEKGQTVTLRCDPISGHDNLYWYRRVMGKEIKFLLHFVKESKQDESGMPNNRFLAERTGGTYSTLKVQPAELEDSGVYFCASSQDLTSSGETQYFGPGTRLLVL.